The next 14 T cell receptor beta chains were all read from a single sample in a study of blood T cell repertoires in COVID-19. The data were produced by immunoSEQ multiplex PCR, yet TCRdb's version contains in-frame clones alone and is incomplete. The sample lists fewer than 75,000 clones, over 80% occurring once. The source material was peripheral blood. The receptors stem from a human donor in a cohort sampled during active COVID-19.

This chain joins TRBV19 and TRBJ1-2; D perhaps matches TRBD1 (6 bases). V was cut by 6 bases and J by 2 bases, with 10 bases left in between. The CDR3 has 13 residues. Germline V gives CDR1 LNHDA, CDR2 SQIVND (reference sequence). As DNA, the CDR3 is TGTGCCAGTAGAACTCAGGGGAACTATGGCTACACCTTC. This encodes CASRTQGNYGYTF.

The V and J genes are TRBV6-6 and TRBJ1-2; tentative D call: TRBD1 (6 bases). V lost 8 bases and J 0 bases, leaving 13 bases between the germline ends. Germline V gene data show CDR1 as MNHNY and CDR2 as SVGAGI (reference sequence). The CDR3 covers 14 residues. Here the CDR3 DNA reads TGTGCCAGCCGGGATGGACAGCCTAACTATGGCTACACCTTC. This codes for CASRDGQPNYGYTF.

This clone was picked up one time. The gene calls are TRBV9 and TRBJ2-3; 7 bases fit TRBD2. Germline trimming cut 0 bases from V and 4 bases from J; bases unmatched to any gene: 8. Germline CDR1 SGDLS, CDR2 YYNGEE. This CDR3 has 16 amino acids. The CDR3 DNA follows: TGTGCCAGCAGCGTAGTCCGAGCGGGGTCATCAGATACGCAGTATTTT. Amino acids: CASSVVRAGSSDTQYF.

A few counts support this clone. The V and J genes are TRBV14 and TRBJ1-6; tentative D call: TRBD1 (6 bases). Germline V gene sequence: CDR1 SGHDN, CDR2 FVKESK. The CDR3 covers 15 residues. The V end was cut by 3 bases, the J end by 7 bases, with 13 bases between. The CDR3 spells CASSHWTAINSPLHF. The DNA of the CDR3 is TGTGCCAGCAGCCATTGGACAGCGATAAATTCACCCCTCCACTTT.

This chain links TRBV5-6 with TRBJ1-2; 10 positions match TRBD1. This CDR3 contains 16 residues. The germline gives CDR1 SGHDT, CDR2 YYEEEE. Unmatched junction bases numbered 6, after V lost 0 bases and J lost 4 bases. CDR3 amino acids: CASSLVGGQGPYGYTF. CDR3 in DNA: TGTGCCAGCAGCTTGGTCGGGGGACAGGGGCCCTATGGCTACACCTTC.

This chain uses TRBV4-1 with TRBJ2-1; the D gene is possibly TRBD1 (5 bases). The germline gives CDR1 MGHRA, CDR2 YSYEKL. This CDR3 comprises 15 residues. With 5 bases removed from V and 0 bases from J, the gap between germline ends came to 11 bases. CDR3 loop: CASSVQGSSYNEQFF. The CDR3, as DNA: TGCGCCAGCAGCGTCCAGGGCAGCTCCTACAATGAGCAGTTCTTC.

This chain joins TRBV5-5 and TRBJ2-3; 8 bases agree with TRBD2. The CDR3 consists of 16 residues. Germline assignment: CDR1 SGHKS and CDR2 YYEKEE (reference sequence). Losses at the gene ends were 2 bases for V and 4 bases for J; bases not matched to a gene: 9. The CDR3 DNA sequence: TGTGCCAGCAGCTTCCGGATAGCGGGGAGGGCAGATACGCAGTATTTT. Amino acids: CASSFRIAGRADTQYF.

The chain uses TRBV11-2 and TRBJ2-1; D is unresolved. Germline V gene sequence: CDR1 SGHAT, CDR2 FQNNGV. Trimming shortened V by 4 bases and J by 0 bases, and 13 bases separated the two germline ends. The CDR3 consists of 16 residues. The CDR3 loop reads CASSSVDTSSYNEQFF. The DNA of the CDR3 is TGTGCCAGCAGCTCCGTAGACACAAGCTCCTACAATGAGCAGTTCTTC.

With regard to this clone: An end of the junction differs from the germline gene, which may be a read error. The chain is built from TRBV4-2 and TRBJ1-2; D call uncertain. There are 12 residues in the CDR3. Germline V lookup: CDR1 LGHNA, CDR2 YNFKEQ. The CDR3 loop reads CASRQDAGGYTF. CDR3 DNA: TGTGCCAGCAGGCAAGACGCCGGGGGCTACACCTTC.

The CDR3 loop is CASSGRGQLTDTQYF. The CDR3 coding sequence is TGCGCCAGCAGCGGAAGGGGACAGCTCACAGATACGCAGTATTTT. The chain is built from TRBV5-1 and TRBJ2-3; 7 positions agree with TRBD1. With 4 bases clipped from V and 2 bases from J, the junction kept 7 bases outside the gene matches. CDR1 SGHRS and CDR2 YFSETQ come from the germline V gene. The CDR3 length is 15 residues.

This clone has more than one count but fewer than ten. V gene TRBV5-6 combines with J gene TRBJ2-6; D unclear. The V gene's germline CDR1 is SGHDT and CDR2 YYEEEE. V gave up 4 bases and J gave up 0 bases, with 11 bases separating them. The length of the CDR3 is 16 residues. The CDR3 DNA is TGTGCCAGCAGCCTATTAGTTACCTCTGGGGCCAACGTCCTGACTTTC. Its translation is CASSLLVTSGANVLTF.

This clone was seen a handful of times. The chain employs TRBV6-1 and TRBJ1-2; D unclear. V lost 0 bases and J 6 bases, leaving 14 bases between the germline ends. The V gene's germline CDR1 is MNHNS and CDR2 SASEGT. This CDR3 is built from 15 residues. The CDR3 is CASSEAGQKRNGYTF. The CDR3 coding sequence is TGTGCCAGCAGTGAAGCGGGTCAGAAGCGTAATGGCTACACCTTC.

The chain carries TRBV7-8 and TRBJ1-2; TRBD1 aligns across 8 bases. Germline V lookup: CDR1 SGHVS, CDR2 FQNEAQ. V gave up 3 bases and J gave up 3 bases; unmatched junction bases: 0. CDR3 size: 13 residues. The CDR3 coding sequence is TGTGCCAGCAGCTTGGACAGGGACTATGGCTACACCTTC. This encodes CASSLDRDYGYTF.

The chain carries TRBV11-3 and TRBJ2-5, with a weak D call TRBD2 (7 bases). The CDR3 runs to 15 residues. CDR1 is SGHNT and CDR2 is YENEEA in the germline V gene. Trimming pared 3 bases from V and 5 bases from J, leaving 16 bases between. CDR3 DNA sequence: TGTGCCAGCAGCTTGGGTGGGGGGGCACCGGAGACCCAGTACTTC. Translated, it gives CASSLGGGAPETQYF.